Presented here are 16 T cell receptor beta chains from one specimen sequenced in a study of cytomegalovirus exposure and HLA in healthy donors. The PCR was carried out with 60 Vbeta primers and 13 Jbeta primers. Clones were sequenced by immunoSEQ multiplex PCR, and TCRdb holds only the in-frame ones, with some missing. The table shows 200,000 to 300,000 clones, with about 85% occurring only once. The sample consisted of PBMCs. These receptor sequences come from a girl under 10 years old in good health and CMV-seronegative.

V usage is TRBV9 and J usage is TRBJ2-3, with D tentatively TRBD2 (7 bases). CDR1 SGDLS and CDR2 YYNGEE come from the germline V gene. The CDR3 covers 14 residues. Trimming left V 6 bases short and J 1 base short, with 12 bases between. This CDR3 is CASTRGAGTDTQYF. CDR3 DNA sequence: TGTGCCAGCACCCGGGGGGCCGGCACAGATACGCAGTATTTT.

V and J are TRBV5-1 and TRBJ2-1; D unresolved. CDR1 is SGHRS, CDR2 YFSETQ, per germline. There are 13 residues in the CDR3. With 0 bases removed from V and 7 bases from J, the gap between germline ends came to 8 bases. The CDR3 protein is CASSLGFINEQFF. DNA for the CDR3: TGCGCCAGCAGCTTGGGTTTTATTAATGAGCAGTTCTTC.

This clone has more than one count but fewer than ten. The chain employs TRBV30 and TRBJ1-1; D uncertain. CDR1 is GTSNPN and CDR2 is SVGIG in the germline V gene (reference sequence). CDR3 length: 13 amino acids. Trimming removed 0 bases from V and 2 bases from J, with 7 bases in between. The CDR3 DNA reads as TGTGCCTGGAGTGTGCAGGATAACACTGAAGCTTTCTTT. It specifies CAWSVQDNTEAFF.

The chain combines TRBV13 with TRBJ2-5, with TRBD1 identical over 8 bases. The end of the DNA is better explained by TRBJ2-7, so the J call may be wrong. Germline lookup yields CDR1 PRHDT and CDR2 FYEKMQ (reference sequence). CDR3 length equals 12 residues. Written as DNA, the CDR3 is TGTGCCAGCAGCTGGGACAGGTACGAGCAGTACTTC. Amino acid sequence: CASSWDRYEQYF.

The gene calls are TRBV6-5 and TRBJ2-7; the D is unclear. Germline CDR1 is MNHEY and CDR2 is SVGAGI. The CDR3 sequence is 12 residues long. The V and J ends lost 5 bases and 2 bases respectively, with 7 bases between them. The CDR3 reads CASSNWPYEQYF. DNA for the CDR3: TGTGCCAGCAGTAACTGGCCCTACGAGCAGTACTTC.

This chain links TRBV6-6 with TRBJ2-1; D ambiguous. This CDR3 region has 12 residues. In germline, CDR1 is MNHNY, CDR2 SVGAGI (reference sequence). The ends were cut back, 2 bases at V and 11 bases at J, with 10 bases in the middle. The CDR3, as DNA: TGTGCCAGCAGTTACGAAGAGTATCAGCAGTTCTTC. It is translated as CASSYEEYQQFF.

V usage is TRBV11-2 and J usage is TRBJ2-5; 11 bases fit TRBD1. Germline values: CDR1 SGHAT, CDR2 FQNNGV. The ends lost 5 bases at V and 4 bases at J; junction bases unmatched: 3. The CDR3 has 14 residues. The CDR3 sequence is CASSRDRGGETQYF. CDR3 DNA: TGTGCCAGCAGCAGGGACAGGGGGGGAGAGACCCAGTACTTC. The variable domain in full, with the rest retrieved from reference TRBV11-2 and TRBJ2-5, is EAGVAQSPRYKIIEKRQSVAFWCNPISGHATLYWYQQILGQGPKLLIQFQNNGVVDDSQLPKDRFSAERLKGVDSTLKIQPAKLEDSAVYLCASSRDRGGETQYFGPGTRLLVL.

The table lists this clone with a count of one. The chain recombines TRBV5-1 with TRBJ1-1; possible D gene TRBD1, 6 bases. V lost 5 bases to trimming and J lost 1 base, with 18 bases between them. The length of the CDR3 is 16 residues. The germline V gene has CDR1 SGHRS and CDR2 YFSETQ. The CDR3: CASRPAGGPGNTEAFF. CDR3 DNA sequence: TGCGCCAGCAGACCGGCGGGGGGGCCCGGGAACACTGAAGCTTTCTTT.

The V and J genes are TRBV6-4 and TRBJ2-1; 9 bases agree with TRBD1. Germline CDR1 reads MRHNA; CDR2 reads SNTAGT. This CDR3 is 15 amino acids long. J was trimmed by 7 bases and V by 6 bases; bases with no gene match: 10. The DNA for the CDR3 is TGTGCCAGCAGCGAAACCGGGACAGGGAAGAATGAGCAGTTCTTC. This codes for CASSETGTGKNEQFF.

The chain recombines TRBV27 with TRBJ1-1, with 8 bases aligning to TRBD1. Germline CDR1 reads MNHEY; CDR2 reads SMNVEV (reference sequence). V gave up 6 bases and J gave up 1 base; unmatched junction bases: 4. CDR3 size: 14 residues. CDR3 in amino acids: CASSGQGANTEAFF. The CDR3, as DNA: TGTGCCAGCAGCGGACAGGGTGCGAACACTGAAGCTTTCTTT.

The CDR3 DNA reads TGTGCCAGCAGCGCCGGGTGGAACACCGGGGAGCTGTTTTTT. Its translation: CASSAGWNTGELFF. The genes are TRBV5-6 and TRBJ2-2; D not certain. Germline CDR1 and CDR2: SGHDT and YYEEEE. The CDR3 loop spans 14 amino acids. V gave up 4 bases and J gave up 1 base, with 8 bases separating them. The full variable domain, rest sourced from reference TRBV5-6 and TRBJ2-2, is DAGVTQSPTHLIKTRGQQVTLRCSPKSGHDTVSWYQQALGQGPQFIFQYYEEEERQRGNFPDRFSGHQFPNYSSELNVNALLLGDSALYLCASSAGWNTGELFFGEGSRLTVL.

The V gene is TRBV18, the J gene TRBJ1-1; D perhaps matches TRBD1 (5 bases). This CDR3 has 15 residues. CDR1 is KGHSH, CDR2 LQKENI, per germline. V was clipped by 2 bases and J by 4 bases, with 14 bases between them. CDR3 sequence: CASSPSEGPGTEAFF. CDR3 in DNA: TGTGCCAGCTCACCATCGGAGGGGCCGGGCACTGAAGCTTTCTTT.

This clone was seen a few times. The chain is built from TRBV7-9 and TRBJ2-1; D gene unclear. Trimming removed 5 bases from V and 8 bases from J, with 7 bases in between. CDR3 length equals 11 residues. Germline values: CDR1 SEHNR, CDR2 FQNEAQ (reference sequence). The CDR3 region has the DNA TGTGCCAGCAGCCCTCTCGATGAGCAGTTCTTC. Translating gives CASSPLDEQFF.

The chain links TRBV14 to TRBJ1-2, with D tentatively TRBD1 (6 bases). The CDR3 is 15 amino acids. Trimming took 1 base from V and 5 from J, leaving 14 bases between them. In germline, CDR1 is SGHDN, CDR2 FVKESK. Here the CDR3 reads CASSQVRTDRYGYTF. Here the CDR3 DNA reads TGTGCCAGCAGCCAAGTACGGACAGACCGTTATGGCTACACCTTC.

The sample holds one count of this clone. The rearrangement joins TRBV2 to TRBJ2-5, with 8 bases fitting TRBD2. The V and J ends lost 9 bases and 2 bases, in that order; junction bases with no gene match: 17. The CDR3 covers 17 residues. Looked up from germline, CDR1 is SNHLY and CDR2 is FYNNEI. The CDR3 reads CARSGGDVFSPQETQYF. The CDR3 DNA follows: TGTGCCAGATCCGGGGGGGACGTTTTTTCGCCACAAGAGACCCAGTACTTC.

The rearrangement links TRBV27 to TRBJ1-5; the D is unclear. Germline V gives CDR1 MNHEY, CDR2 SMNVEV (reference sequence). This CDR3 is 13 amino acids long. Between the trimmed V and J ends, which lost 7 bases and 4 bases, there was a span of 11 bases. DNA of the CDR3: TGTGCCAGCAAGGAGAGGAATAATCAGCCCCAGCATTTT. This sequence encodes CASKERNNQPQHF.